These 27 T cell receptor beta chains were all obtained from the same sample, sequenced in a study of T cells in Graves' hyperthyroidism and ophthalmopathy. The source material, RNA transcripts, was used to amplify TCR beta CDR3 regions. The HTBI set primed first-round TCR CDR3 RT-PCR. TCRdb re-analysed the multiplex PCR reads in MiXCR, keeping a single row per CDR3 protein. The data contain around 300,000 distinct CDR3 sequences, around 15% of them seen just once; the ten biggest clones take up approximately 35%. Sequencing was done on a sample of blood. These receptor sequences come from a woman between 40 and 55 years old with Graves' ophthalmopathy.

This chain uses TRBV6-6 with TRBJ2-2; 11 bases are a match to TRBD2. The CDR3 runs 19 residues. Germline lookup yields CDR1 MNHNY and CDR2 SVGAGI (reference sequence). The J segment lost 5 bases and the V segment lost 6 bases, leaving 17 bases of the junction unmatched. The CDR3 loop reads CASRLPTGLAGGRTGELFF. As DNA, the CDR3 is TGTGCCAGCAGACTACCAACTGGATTAGCGGGAGGGCGTACCGGGGAGCTGTTTTTT.

This clonotype has a count of ten or more. The chain couples TRBV12-3 or TRBV12-4 to TRBJ2-5; D not resolved. The V gene lost 5 bases and the J gene lost 5 bases, with 12 bases spanning the gap. The CDR3 loop spans 13 amino acids. The CDR3 sequence: CASSAPNGETQYF. CDR3 bases: TGTGCCAGCAGTGCTCCAAATGGGGAGACCCAGTACTTC.

The chain has TRBV9 and TRBJ2-5; TRBD1 matches at 8 bases. The CDR3 is 15 amino acids. J lost 2 bases, V lost 1 base, and 4 bases had no gene match. Germline V gene data show CDR1 as SGDLS and CDR2 as YYNGEE. The chain's CDR3 is CASSVTGTGQETQYF. The CDR3 nucleotides are TGTGCCAGCAGCGTAACCGGGACAGGACAAGAGACCCAGTACTTC.

This clonotype was recorded a few times. The gene calls are TRBV7-2 and TRBJ2-5; 8 nucleotides align to TRBD2. Trimming removed 2 bases from V and 2 bases from J; junction bases left unmatched: 4. Germline V gene lookup returns CDR1 SGHTA and CDR2 FQGNSA. This CDR3 has 15 amino acids. The CDR3 loop reads CASSLSAGVQETQYF. In DNA form, the CDR3 reads TGTGCCAGCAGCTTATCAGCGGGAGTTCAAGAGACCCAGTACTTC.

This clonotype was detected many times. This rearrangement joins TRBV24-1 to TRBJ1-1; the match to TRBD1 covers 9 bases. This CDR3 spans 14 amino acids. Trimming removed 4 bases from V and 9 bases from J; junction bases left unmatched: 8. Germline V gene data show CDR1 as KGHDR and CDR2 as SFDVKD. CDR3 loop: CATSESGQGRKAFF. For the CDR3, the DNA is TGTGCCACCAGTGAGTCTGGACAGGGGAGAAAAGCTTTCTTT.

This clonotype was recorded a few times. The J gene is TRBJ2-2, the V gene TRBV29-1; a possible D gene is TRBD2 (5 bases). Germline CDR1 and CDR2: SQVTM and ANQGSEA. The CDR3 is 13 residues long. V was pared by 4 bases and J by 1 base, with 7 bases between. The CDR3 protein is CSVVAGNTGELFF. In DNA form, the CDR3 reads TGCAGCGTTGTGGCGGGGAACACCGGGGAGCTGTTTTTT.

The CDR3 is CASSFSGGGGETQYF. The CDR3 nucleotides are TGTGCCAGCAGTTTTAGCGGAGGGGGTGGAGAGACCCAGTACTTC. The chain combines TRBV7-9 with TRBJ2-5; TRBD1 or TRBD2 may be the D gene (6 bases each). The germline V gene encodes CDR1 SEHNR and CDR2 FQNEAQ (reference sequence). This CDR3 has 15 residues. V lost 6 bases and J 4 bases, leaving 18 bases between the germline ends.

At least ten counts were recorded for this clonotype. V usage is TRBV18 and J usage is TRBJ2-7; unclear D gene. The CDR3 loop spans 16 amino acids. Germline CDR1 and CDR2: KGHSH and LQKENI. Trimming left V 3 bases short and J 1 base short, with 16 bases between. CDR3 sequence (DNA): TGTGCCAGCTCACCCGTCGGGCTTGGCGGTTCCTACGAGCAGTACTTC. This encodes CASSPVGLGGSYEQYF.

This clonotype was seen many times. This chain joins TRBV20-1 and TRBJ2-3; no clear D gene. CDR3 size: 13 residues. Trimming removed 2 bases at V and 0 bases at J, with 6 bases between. Germline-derived CDR1 and CDR2 are DFQATT and SNEGSKA (reference sequence). The chain's CDR3 is CSARTQSTDTQYF. In DNA, the CDR3 is TGCAGTGCTAGAACTCAAAGCACAGATACGCAGTATTTT.

This clonotype has a count of ten or more. The gene calls are TRBV20-1 and TRBJ2-7; TRBD1 agrees at 9 bases. The CDR3 has 16 amino acids. The V gene's germline CDR1 is DFQATT and CDR2 SNEGSKA (reference sequence). Losses at the gene ends were 2 bases for V and 3 bases for J; bases not matched to a gene: 11. The DNA for the CDR3 is TGCAGTGCTAGAAAACCGGGACAGGGAAGGAACTACGAGCAGTACTTC. Translating it yields CSARKPGQGRNYEQYF.

This clonotype was picked up a small number of times. The V call is TRBV7-8, the J call TRBJ2-7, with D perhaps matching TRBD1 (5 bases). The CDR3 spans 14 residues. Germline assignment: CDR1 SGHVS and CDR2 FQNEAQ. Deletions cut 5 bases from V and 0 bases from J, with 11 bases between. The CDR3 nucleotides read TGTGCCAGCAGCACATTTGACAGCTCCTACGAGCAGTACTTC. Its translation: CASSTFDSSYEQYF.

This clonotype was counted at least ten times. The V and J genes are TRBV2 and TRBJ1-1; unclear D gene. Germline CDR1 and CDR2: SNHLY and FYNNEI. This CDR3 spans 14 amino acids. V was clipped by 7 bases and J by 0 bases, with 12 bases between them. This CDR3 reads CASTADGLNTEAFF. As DNA, the CDR3 is TGTGCCAGCACCGCGGACGGCTTGAACACTGAAGCTTTCTTT. Complete variable domain (other parts from reference TRBV2 and TRBJ1-1): EPEVTQTPSHQVTQMGQEVILRCVPISNHLYFYWYRQILGQKVEFLVSFYNNEISEKSEIFDDQFSVERPDGSNFTLKIRSTKLEDSAMYFCASTADGLNTEAFFGQGTRLTVV.

The chain recombines TRBV7-8 with TRBJ1-2; possible D gene TRBD1, 6 bases. There are 14 residues in the CDR3. From germline, CDR1 is SGHVS and CDR2 FQNEAQ. The V gene lost 2 bases and the J gene lost 7 bases, with 14 bases spanning the gap. DNA of the CDR3: TGTGCCAGCAGCTTATTAACAGGGCCCGGTGGCTACACCTTC. Its protein is CASSLLTGPGGYTF. Full variable domain (missing parts from reference TRBV7-8 and TRBJ1-2): GAGVSQSPRYKVAKRGQDVALRCDPISGHVSLFWYQQALGQGPEFLTYFQNEAQLDKSGLPSDRFFAERPEGSVSTLKIQRTQQEDSAVYLCASSLLTGPGGYTFGSGTRLTVV.

This clonotype was counted a few times. This chain joins TRBV19 and TRBJ2-7; 8 bases map to TRBD2. V gave up 5 bases and J gave up 2 bases; unmatched junction bases: 2. The CDR3 spans 13 residues. The germline gives CDR1 LNHDA, CDR2 SQIVND (reference sequence). CDR3 nucleotide sequence: TGTGCCAGTAGTCCAGCGGGGGCCTACGAGCAGTACTTC. Translation gives CASSPAGAYEQYF.

This clonotype appeared many times. J is TRBJ2-7 and V is TRBV7-8; maybe TRBD2 (6 bases). This CDR3 has 15 residues. The V gene lost 4 bases and the J gene lost 2 bases, with 15 bases spanning the gap. CDR1 and CDR2 from the germline V gene are SGHVS and FQNEAQ. The CDR3 sequence: CASSYGRDSTYEQYF. The CDR3 region has the DNA TGTGCCAGCAGCTACGGCCGGGACTCGACCTACGAGCAGTACTTC.

This chain links TRBV14 with TRBJ1-2; 8 bases fit TRBD1. J gave up 8 bases and V 4 bases, and 6 bases lay outside the gene matches. This CDR3 region has 13 residues. In germline, CDR1 is SGHDN, CDR2 FVKESK. The CDR3 spells CASSPQGERGYTF. DNA of the CDR3: TGTGCCAGCAGCCCACAGGGGGAGCGGGGCTACACCTTC.

The V gene is TRBV11-2, the J gene TRBJ2-7, with 8 bases aligning to TRBD1. Trimming removed 3 bases from V and 3 bases from J; junction bases left unmatched: 7. Germline V lookup: CDR1 SGHAT, CDR2 FQNNGV. This CDR3 comprises 15 residues. CDR3 in amino acids: CASSFLGTGLYEQYF. The CDR3 DNA reads TGTGCCAGCAGCTTCCTCGGGACAGGCCTCTACGAGCAGTACTTC. The full variable domain, its missing parts supplied by reference TRBV11-2 and TRBJ2-7, is EAGVAQSPRYKIIEKRQSVAFWCNPISGHATLYWYQQILGQGPKLLIQFQNNGVVDDSQLPKDRFSAERLKGVDSTLKIQPAKLEDSAVYLCASSFLGTGLYEQYFGPGTRLTVT.

The table lists this clonotype with many counts. The chain combines TRBV10-3 with TRBJ1-3; D remains ambiguous. The CDR3 runs to 13 residues. V lost 8 bases, J lost 1 base, and 9 bases lay in between. Per germline, CDR1 ENHRY and CDR2 SYGVKD. DNA for the CDR3: TGTGCCATCGCCCTCCCATCTGGAAACACCATATATTTT. Protein sequence: CAIALPSGNTIYF.

Many counts were recorded for this clonotype. The rearrangement joins TRBV6-2 or TRBV6-3 to TRBJ2-1; 7 positions match TRBD2. This CDR3 is built from 12 residues. The ends lost 5 bases at V and 10 bases at J; junction bases unmatched: 5. Germline V lookup: CDR1 MNHEY, CDR2 SVGEGT. In nucleotides, the CDR3 is TGTGCCAGCAGTCCGACTAGCAGCGAGCAGTTCTTC. This sequence encodes CASSPTSSEQFF.

This clonotype showed up many times. This chain connects TRBV5-1 to TRBJ1-1; D gene ambiguous. This CDR3 has 14 amino acids. Germline V gene sequence: CDR1 SGHRS, CDR2 YFSETQ. V was clipped by 0 bases and J by 5 bases, with 11 bases between them. CDR3 sequence (DNA): TGCGCCAGCAGCTTGGACGGAAGGGATACTGAAGCTTTCTTT. It yields the protein CASSLDGRDTEAFF.

The V call is TRBV18, the J call TRBJ1-6; 8 bases match TRBD1. The CDR3 covers 16 residues. Germline-derived CDR1 and CDR2 are KGHSH and LQKENI. Trimming at V came to 5 bases and at J to 9 bases, leaving 12 bases not matched to a gene. CDR3 DNA: TGTGCCAGCTCAGGCGACAGGGGAACGGGAATTTCACCCCTCCACTTT. Protein: CASSGDRGTGISPLHF.

This clonotype has a count of ten or more. Here the CDR3 reads CASSYSARDRAYGYTF. The DNA of the CDR3 is TGTGCCAGCAGTTACTCGGCCCGGGACAGGGCCTATGGCTACACCTTC. The chain links TRBV6-6 to TRBJ1-2, with 9 positions matching TRBD1. Germline V gives CDR1 MNHNY, CDR2 SVGAGI (reference sequence). V lost 0 bases to trimming and J lost 4 bases; unmatched junction nucleotides: 6. This CDR3 comprises 16 residues.

This clonotype was found a few times. The chain carries TRBV15 and TRBJ1-5; D gene unclear. V dropped 3 bases and J dropped 3 bases, with 12 bases sitting between them. The CDR3 consists of 15 residues. From germline, CDR1 is LNHNV and CDR2 YYDKDF (reference sequence). The CDR3 region is CATSRARTSNQPQHF. The CDR3, as DNA: TGTGCCACCAGCAGGGCTAGGACGTCCAATCAGCCCCAGCATTTT.

In this sample, this clonotype turned up many times. The genes are TRBV20-1 and TRBJ1-5, with D maybe TRBD1 (5 bases). V was clipped by 0 bases and J by 8 bases, with 17 bases between them. There are 15 residues in the CDR3. Per germline, CDR1 DFQATT and CDR2 SNEGSKA (reference sequence). The CDR3 region is CSARDPGAGEEPQHF. As DNA, the CDR3 is TGCAGTGCTAGAGATCCCGGGGCTGGGGAGGAGCCCCAGCATTTT.

This clonotype was observed many times. The chain employs TRBV6-1 and TRBJ2-3; D is possibly TRBD1 (6 bases). Per the germline V gene, CDR1 is MNHNS and CDR2 is SASEGT. This CDR3 contains 13 residues. Deletions cut 6 bases from V and 11 bases from J, with 18 bases between. CDR3 in amino acids: CASSPGTTKGQYF. The DNA for the CDR3 is TGTGCCAGCAGCCCCGGGACAACCAAGGGGCAGTATTTT.

This clonotype was seen ten or more times. This chain uses TRBV10-3 with TRBJ1-3; 7 nucleotides line up with TRBD1. Per the germline V gene, CDR1 is ENHRY and CDR2 is SYGVKD. CDR3 length equals 15 residues. The V segment lost 0 bases and the J segment 9 bases; nucleotides outside the gene matches: 8. This CDR3 reads CAISESTGMTSTIYF. CDR3 nucleotide sequence: TGTGCCATCAGTGAGTCGACAGGGATGACCAGCACCATATATTTT.

At least ten counts were recorded for this clonotype. The chain is built from TRBV6-1 and TRBJ2-1; TRBD1 agrees at 10 bases. J lost 6 bases, V lost 6 bases, and 5 bases had no gene match. The CDR3 has 14 amino acids. Germline V gene data show CDR1 as MNHNS and CDR2 as SASEGT. CDR3 nucleotide sequence: TGTGCCAGCAGATTGGGACAGGGGATCAATGAGCAGTTCTTC. It specifies CASRLGQGINEQFF.